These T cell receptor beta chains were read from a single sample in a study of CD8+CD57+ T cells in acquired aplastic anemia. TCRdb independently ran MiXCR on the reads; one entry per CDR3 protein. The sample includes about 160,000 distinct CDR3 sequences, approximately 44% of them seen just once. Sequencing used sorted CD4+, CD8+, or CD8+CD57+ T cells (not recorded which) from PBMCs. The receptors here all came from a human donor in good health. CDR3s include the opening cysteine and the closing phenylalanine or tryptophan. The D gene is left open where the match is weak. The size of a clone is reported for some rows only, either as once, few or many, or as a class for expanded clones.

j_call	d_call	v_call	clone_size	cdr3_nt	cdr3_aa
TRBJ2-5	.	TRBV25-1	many	TGTGCCAGCAGTGGGGGTGGTAGGGCGAGAGAGACCCAGTACTTC	CASSGGGRARETQYF
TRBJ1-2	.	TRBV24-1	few	TGTGCCACCAGTGATACCGGGACGGCCGACGGCGGCTACACCTTC	CATSDTGTADGGYTF
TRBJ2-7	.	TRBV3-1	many	TGTGCCAGCAGCCAAGGCAGCTTCGAGCAGTACTTC	CASSQGSFEQYF
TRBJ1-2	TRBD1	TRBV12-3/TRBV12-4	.	TGTGCCAGCAGTATCGAAGGGACAGGAGTCTATGGCTACACCTTC	CASSIEGTGVYGYTF
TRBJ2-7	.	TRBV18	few	TGTGCCAGCTCGCCGACAGTATCAGTCCACGAGCAGTACTTC	CASSPTVSVHEQYF
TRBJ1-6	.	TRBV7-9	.	TGTGCCAGCAGCTTAGACAGGGTGATTAATTCACCCCTCCACTTT	CASSLDRVINSPLHF
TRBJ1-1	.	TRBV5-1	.	TGCGCCAGCAGCTTGAGGGGCGGAAGTACTGAAGCTTTCTTT	CASSLRGGSTEAFF
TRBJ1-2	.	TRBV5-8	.	TGTGCCAGCAGCTTTCCTCTACAGCGTAACTATGGCTACACCTTC	CASSFPLQRNYGYTF
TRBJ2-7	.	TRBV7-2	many	TGTGCCAGCAGCTTAGGGGCCCGAGACGAGCAGTACTTC	CASSLGARDEQYF
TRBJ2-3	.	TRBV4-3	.	TGCGCCAGCAGCCCACGACAGCGCACAGATACGCAGTATTTT	CASSPRQRTDTQYF
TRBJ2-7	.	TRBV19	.	TGTGCCAGTAGTAGCGATCCGGGTACCGAGCAGTACTTC	CASSSDPGTEQYF
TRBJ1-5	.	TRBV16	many	TGTGCCAGCAGCCGCCCCAATCAGCCCCAGCATTTT	CASSRPNQPQHF
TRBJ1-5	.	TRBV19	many	TGTGCCAGTAGTATAAAGGGTGGCAATCAGCCCCAGCATTTT	CASSIKGGNQPQHF
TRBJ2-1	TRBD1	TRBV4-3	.	TGCGCCAGCAGCCAAGAATCCACCGGGACAGGGCCCTACAATGAGCAGTTCTTC	CASSQESTGTGPYNEQFF
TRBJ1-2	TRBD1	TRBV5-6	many	TGTGCCAGCAGCAGGGACAGGGAAGAATATGGCTACACCTTC	CASSRDREEYGYTF
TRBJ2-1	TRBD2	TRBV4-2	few	TGTGCCAGCAGCCCTTCCCCGGGACTAGCGGGAGTAGGGTCCTACAATGAGCAGTTCTTC	CASSPSPGLAGVGSYNEQFF
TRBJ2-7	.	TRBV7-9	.	TGTGCCAGCAGCTTAGACCAGGGTGCTGGCAACGAGCAGTACTTC	CASSLDQGAGNEQYF
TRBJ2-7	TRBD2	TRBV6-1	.	TGTGCCAGCAGTGTGGCTAGCGGGGCCTACGAGCAGTACTTC	CASSVASGAYEQYF
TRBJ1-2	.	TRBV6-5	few	TGTGCCAGCAGTTACCGGGCAGGGGTCTTCTATGGCTACACCTTC	CASSYRAGVFYGYTF
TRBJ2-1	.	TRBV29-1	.	TGCAGCGTCAGAACAGGTAATGAGCAGTTCTTC	CSVRTGNEQFF
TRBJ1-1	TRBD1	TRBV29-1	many	TGCAGCGTTGTCAGGGGGCGCGGACATGGGAACACTGAAGCTTTCTTT	CSVVRGRGHGNTEAFF
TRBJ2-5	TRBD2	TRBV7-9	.	TGTGCCAGCAGCGCGGGGGTAGAAGAGACCCAGTACTTC	CASSAGVEETQYF
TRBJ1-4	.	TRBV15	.	TGTGCCACCAGCAGAGATACGACAGGAGATGAAAAACTGTTTTTT	CATSRDTTGDEKLFF